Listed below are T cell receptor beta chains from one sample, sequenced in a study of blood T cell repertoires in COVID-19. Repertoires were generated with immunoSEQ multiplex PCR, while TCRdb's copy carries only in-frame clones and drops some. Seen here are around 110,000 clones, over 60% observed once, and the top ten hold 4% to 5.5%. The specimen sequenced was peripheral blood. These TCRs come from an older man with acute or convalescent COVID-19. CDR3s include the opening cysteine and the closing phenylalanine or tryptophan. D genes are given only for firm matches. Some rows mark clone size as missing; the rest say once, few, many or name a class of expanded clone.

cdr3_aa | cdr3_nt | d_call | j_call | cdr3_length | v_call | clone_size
CASSQPRAGNTIYF | TGTGCCAGCAGCCAACCCAGGGCTGGAAACACCATATATTTT | . | TRBJ1-3 | 14 | TRBV14 | .
CATSTPRQTNYGYTF | TGTGCCACCAGCACCCCGAGGCAGACTAACTATGGCTACACCTTC | . | TRBJ1-2 | 15 | TRBV15 | once
CASSYSTVTFYGYTF | TGTGCCAGCAGTTATTCGACAGTAACATTCTATGGCTACACCTTC | . | TRBJ1-2 | 15 | TRBV6-2/TRBV6-3 | .
CASSLSTTRTDTQYF | TGTGCCAGCAGCTTGTCGACTACTCGCACAGATACGCAGTATTTT | . | TRBJ2-3 | 15 | TRBV7-9 | .
CASSGHLSGGETQYF | TGTGCCAGCAGCGGACACTTAAGCGGGGGTGAGACCCAGTACTTC | TRBD2 | TRBJ2-5 | 15 | TRBV2 | .
CASSQGTGTGGVSGGYTF | TGCGCCAGCAGCCAAGGCACCGGGACAGGGGGCGTAAGTGGGGGCTACACCTTC | TRBD1 | TRBJ1-2 | 18 | TRBV4-3 | .
CASSYGLAGSTDTQYF | TGTGCCAGCAGTTACGGACTAGCGGGTAGCACAGATACGCAGTATTTT | TRBD2 | TRBJ2-3 | 16 | TRBV6-6 | .
CASSLAGLDGGELFF | TGCGCCAGCAGCTTGGCGGGACTAGATGGCGGGGAGCTGTTTTTT | TRBD2 | TRBJ2-2 | 15 | TRBV5-1 | few
CASSEDFEDTQYF | TGTGCCAGCAGTGAGGACTTCGAGGATACGCAGTATTTT | . | TRBJ2-3 | 13 | TRBV6-1 | .
CASSQNDRVMYGYTF | TGTGCCAGCAGCCAGAACGACAGGGTAATGTATGGCTACACCTTC | TRBD1 | TRBJ1-2 | 15 | TRBV9 | many
CASSPPGQSGNTIYF | TGTGCCAGCAGCCCCCCGGGACAATCTGGAAACACCATATATTTT | . | TRBJ1-3 | 15 | TRBV3-1/TRBV3-2 | .
CASSPSGGNTIYF | TGTGCCAGCAGCCCCTCAGGAGGAAACACCATATATTTT | . | TRBJ1-3 | 13 | TRBV7-9 | .
CASSLDRGGEQFF | TGTGCCAGCAGCTTAGATCGGGGGGGTGAGCAGTTCTTC | TRBD2 | TRBJ2-1 | 13 | TRBV7-3 | .
CASRPMGRNNSPLHF | TGTGCCAGCAGACCTATGGGGCGGAATAATTCACCCCTCCACTTT | . | TRBJ1-6 | 15 | TRBV2 | .